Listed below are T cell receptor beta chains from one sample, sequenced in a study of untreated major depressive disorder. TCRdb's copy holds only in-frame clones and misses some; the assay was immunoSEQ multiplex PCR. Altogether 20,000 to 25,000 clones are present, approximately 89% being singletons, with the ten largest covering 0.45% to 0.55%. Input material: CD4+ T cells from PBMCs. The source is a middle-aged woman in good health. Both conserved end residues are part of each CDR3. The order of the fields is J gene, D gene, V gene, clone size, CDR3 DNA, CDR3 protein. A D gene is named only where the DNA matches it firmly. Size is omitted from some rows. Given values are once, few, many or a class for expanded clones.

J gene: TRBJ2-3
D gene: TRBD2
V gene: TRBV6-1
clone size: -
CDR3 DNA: TGTGCCAGCAGTGCATCACTAGCGGGGGGGACAGATACGCAGTATTTT
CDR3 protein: CASSASLAGGTDTQYF

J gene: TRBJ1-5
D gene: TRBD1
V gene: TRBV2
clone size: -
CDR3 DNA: TGTGCCAGCAGTGTAGGGACAGGGGGTCAGCCCCAGCATTTT
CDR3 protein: CASSVGTGGQPQHF

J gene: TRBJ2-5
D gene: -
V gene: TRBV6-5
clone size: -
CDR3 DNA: TGTGCCAGCAGTATGGGCAAAACCCAGTACTTC
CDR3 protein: CASSMGKTQYF

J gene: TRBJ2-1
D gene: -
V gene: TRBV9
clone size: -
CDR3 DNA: TGTGCCAGCAGCGTAGATTCCGGAGAGCAGTTCTTC
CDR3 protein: CASSVDSGEQFF

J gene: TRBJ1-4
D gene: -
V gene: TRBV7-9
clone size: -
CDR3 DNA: TGTGCCAGCAGTCCAGCGGGGGTCGGAAATGAAAAACTGTTTTTT
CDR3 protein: CASSPAGVGNEKLFF

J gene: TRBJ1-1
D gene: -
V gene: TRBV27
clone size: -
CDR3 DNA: TGTGCCAGCAGCAGAGACTCCGGTGGATTCACTGAAGCTTTCTTT
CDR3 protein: CASSRDSGGFTEAFF

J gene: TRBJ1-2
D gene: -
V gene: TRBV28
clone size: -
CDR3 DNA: TGTGCCAGCACCCCCGGGAGCAGGGACTATGGCTACACCTTC
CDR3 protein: CASTPGSRDYGYTF

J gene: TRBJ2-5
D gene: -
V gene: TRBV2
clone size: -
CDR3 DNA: TGTGCCAGCAGTGTTTCGGTGGCCCAGTACTTC
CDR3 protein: CASSVSVAQYF

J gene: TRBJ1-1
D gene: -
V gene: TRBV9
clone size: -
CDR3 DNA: TGTGCCAGCAGCCCCTTGGGATCTGTGAACACTGAAGCTTTCTTT
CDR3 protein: CASSPLGSVNTEAFF

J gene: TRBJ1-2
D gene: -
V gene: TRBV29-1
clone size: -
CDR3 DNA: TGCAGCGTTGAAGAATACCCCCACTTC
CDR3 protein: CSVEEYPHF

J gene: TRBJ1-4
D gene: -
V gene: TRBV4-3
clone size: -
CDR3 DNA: TGCGCCAGCAGCCAGGAACGAGGGTTAAATGAAAAACTGTTTTTT
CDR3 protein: CASSQERGLNEKLFF

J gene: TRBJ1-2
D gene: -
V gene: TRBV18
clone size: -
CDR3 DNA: TGTGCCAGCTCACCAAGTTTGGCAGGGATCTGGGATGGCTACACCTTC
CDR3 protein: CASSPSLAGIWDGYTF

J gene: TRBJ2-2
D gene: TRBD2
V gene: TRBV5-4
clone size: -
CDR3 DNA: TGTGCCAGCAGGCCCTGGGGGGGTACCGGGGAGCTGTTTTTT
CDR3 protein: CASRPWGGTGELFF

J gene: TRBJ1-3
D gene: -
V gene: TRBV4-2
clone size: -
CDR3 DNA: TGTGCCAGCAGCCAAGCCGACTGGGGGGATACCTCTGGAAACACCATATATTTT
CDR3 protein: CASSQADWGDTSGNTIYF

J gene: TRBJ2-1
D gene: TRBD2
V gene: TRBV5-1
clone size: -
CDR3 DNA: TGCGCCAGCAGCTTGGCCGGACTAGCGGGACTTAGCTCCTACAATGAGCAGTTCTTC
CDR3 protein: CASSLAGLAGLSSYNEQFF

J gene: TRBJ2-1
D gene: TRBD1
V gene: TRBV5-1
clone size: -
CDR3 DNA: TGCGCCAGCAGCAACGACAGGGGGCTACACAATGAGCAGTTCTTC
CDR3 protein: CASSNDRGLHNEQFF

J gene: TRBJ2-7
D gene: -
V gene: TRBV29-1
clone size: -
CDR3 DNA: TGCAGCGTTGATGGAGAGAACTACGAGCAGTACTTC
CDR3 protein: CSVDGENYEQYF

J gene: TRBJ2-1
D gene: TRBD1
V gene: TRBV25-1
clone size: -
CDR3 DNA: TGTGCCAGCAGTGTCCAGGGGGCTGTGTATGAGCAGTTCTTC
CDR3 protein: CASSVQGAVYEQFF

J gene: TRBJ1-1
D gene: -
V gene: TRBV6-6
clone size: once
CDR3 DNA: TGTGCCAGCAGTTACTCCGAGAACACTGAAGCTTTCTTT
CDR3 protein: CASSYSENTEAFF

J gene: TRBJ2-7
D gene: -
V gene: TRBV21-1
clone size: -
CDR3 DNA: TGTGCCAGCAGCCCATCCGAGAGGGGATACGAGCAGTACTTC
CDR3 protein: CASSPSERGYEQYF

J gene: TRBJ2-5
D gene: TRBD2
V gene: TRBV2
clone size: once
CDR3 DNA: TGTGCCAGCAGTGATGCTAGCGGGAGAGGGAGTGGAGAGACCCAGTACTTC
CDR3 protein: CASSDASGRGSGETQYF

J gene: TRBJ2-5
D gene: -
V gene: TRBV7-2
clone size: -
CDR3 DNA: TGTGCCAGCAGCTTATTTGGGGTAGGGGAGACCCAGTACTTC
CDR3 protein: CASSLFGVGETQYF

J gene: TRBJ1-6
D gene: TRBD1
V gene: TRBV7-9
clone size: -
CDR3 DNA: TGTGCCAGCCGACCGCTGGGACAGAATAATTCACCCCTCCACTTT
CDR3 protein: CASRPLGQNNSPLHF

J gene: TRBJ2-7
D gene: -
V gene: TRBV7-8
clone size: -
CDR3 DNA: TGTGCCAGCAGCTCGAGGGGTGACAGGGACTTCTCCTACGAGCAGTACTTC
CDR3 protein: CASSSRGDRDFSYEQYF

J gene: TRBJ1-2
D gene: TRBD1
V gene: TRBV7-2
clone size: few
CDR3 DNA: TGTGCCAGCAGCAACGGCGGACAGGGTAGAGGGCCGCGCGGCTACACCTTC
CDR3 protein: CASSNGGQGRGPRGYTF

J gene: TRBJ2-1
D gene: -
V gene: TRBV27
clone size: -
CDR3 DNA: TGTGCCAGCAGTTTTTTACCCTACAATGAGCAGTTCTTC
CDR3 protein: CASSFLPYNEQFF

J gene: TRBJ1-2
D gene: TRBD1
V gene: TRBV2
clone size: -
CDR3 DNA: TGTGCCAGCAGTGAAAGGAGGACAGGGTTTGGCTACACCTTC
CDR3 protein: CASSERRTGFGYTF

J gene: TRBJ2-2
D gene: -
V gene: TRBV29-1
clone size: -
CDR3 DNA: TGCAGCGTGCCGACGGGACCCGCCACCGGGGAGCTGTTTTTT
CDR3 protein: CSVPTGPATGELFF